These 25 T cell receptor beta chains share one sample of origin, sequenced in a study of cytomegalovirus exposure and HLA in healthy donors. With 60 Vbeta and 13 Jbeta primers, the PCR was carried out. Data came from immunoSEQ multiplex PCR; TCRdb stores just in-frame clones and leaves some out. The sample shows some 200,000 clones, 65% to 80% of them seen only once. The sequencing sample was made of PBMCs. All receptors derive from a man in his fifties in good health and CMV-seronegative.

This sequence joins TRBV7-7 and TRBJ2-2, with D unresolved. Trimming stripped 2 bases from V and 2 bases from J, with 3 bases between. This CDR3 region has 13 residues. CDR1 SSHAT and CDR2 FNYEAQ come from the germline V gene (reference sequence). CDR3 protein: CASSLTNTGELFF. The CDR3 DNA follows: TGTGCCAGCAGCTTAACTAACACCGGGGAGCTGTTTTTT.

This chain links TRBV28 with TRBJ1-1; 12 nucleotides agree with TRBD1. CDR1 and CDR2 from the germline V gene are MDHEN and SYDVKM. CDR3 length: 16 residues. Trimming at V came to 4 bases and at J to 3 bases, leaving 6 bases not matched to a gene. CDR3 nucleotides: TGTGCCAGCAGTTCCCCCGGGACAGGGGGCTACACTGAAGCTTTCTTT. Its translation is CASSSPGTGGYTEAFF.

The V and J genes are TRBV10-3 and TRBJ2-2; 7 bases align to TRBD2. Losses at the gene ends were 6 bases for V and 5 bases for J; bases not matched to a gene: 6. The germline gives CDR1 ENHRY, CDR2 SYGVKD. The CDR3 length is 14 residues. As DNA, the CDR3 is TGTGCCATCAGCCCCGGGGGAGGGACCGGGGAGCTGTTTTTT. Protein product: CAISPGGGTGELFF.

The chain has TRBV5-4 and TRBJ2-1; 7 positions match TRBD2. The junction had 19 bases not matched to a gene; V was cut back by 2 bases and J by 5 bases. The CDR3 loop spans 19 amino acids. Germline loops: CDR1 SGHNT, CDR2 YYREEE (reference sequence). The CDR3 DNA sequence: TGTGCCAGCAGCTTAATTCTCTCTAGCGGAAGCTTTAAGGACAATGAGCAGTTCTTC. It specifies CASSLILSSGSFKDNEQFF. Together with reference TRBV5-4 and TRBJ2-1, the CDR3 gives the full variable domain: ETGVTQSPTHLIKTRGQQVTLRCSSQSGHNTVSWYQQALGQGPQFIFQYYREEENGRGNFPPRFSGLQFPNYSSELNVNALELDDSALYLCASSLILSSGSFKDNEQFFGPGTRLTVL.

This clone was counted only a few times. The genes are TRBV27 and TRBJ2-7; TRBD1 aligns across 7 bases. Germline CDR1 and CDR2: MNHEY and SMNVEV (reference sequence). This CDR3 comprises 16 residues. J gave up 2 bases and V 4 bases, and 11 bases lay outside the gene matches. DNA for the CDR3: TGTGCCAGCAGTTACACCCAACAGGGGAGCCCCTACGAGCAGTACTTC. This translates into CASSYTQQGSPYEQYF.

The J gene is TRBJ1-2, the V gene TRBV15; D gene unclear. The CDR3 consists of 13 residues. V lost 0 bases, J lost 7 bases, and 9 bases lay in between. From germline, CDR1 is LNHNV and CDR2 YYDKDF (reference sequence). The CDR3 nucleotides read TGTGCCACCAGCAGAGACAGTACACGTGGCTACACCTTC. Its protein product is CATSRDSTRGYTF.

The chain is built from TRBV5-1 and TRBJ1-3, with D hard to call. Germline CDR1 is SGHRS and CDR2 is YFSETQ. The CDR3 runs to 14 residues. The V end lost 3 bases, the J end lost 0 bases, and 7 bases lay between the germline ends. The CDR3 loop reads CASSSGDSGNTIYF. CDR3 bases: TGCGCCAGCAGCTCCGGGGACTCTGGAAACACCATATATTTT.

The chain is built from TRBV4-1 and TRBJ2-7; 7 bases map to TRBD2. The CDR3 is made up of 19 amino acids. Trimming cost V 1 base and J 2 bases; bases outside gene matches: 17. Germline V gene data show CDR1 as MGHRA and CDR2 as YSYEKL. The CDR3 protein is CASSQAPLPIQRGAYEQYF. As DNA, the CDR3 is TGCGCCAGCAGCCAAGCCCCCTTACCCATCCAGCGGGGAGCCTACGAGCAGTACTTC.

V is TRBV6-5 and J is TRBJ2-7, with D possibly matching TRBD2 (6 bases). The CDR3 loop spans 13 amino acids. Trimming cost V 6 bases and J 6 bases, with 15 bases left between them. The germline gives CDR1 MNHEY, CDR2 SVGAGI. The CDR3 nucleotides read TGTGCCAGCAGCCAGACTAGGACTCTCGAGCAGTACTTC. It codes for CASSQTRTLEQYF.

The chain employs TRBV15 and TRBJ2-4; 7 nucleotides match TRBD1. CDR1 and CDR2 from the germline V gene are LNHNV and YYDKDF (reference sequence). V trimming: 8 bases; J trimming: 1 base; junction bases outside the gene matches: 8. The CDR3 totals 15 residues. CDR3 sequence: CATLLTGVAKNIQYF. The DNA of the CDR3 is TGTGCCACCTTACTCACAGGGGTTGCCAAAAACATTCAGTACTTC. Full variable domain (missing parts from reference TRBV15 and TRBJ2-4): DAMVIQNPRYQVTQFGKPVTLSCSQTLNHNVMYWYQQKSSQAPKLLFHYYDKDFNNEADTPDNFQSRRPNTSFCFLDIRSPGLGDTAMYLCATLLTGVAKNIQYFGAGTRLSVL.

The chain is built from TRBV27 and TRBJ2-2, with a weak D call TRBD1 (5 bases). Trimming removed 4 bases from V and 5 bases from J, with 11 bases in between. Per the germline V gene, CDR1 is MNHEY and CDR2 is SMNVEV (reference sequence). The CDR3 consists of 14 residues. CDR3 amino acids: CASSYRYRTGELFF. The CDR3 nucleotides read TGTGCCAGCAGTTACAGGTACCGAACCGGGGAGCTGTTTTTT.

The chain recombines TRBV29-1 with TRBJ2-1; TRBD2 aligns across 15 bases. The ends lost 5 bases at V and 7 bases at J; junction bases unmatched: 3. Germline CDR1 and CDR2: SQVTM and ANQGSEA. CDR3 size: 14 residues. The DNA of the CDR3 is TGCAGCGTTCTTGGGACTAGCGGGGGGAATGAGCAGTTCTTC. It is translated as CSVLGTSGGNEQFF.

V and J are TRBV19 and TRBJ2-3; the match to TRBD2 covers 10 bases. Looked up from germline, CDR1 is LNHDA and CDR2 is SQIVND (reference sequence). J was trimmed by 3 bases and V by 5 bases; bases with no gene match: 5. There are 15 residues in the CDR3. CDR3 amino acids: CASSPLSGRTDTQYF. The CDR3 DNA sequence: TGTGCCAGTAGTCCGCTTAGCGGGAGGACAGATACGCAGTATTTT.

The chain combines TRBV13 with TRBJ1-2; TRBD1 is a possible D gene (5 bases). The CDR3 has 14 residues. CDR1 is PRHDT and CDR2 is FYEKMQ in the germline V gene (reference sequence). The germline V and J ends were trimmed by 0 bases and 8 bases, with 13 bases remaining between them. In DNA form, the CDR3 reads TGTGCCAGCAGCTTAGGGGGGCGGGGTGGAGGCTACACCTTC. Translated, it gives CASSLGGRGGGYTF.

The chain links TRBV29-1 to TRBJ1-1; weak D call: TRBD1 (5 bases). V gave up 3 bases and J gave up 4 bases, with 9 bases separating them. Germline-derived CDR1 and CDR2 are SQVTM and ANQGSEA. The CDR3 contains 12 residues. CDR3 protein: CSVDREGTEAFF. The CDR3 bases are TGCAGCGTTGACAGGGAGGGCACTGAAGCTTTCTTT.

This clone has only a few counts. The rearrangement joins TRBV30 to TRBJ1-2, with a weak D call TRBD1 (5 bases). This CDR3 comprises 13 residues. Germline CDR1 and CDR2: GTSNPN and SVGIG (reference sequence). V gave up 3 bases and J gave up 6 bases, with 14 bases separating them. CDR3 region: CAWRQDPGNGYTF. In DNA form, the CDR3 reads TGTGCCTGGAGACAGGACCCTGGGAATGGCTACACCTTC.

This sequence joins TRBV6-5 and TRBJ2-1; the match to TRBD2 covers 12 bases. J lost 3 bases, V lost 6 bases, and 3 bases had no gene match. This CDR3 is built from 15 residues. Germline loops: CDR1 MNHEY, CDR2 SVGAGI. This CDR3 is CASSRTSGDYNEQFF. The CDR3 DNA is TGTGCCAGCAGCCGGACTAGCGGGGACTACAATGAGCAGTTCTTC.

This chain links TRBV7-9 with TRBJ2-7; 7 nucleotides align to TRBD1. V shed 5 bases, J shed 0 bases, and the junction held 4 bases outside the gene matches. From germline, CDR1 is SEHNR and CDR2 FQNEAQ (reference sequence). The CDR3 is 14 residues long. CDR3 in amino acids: CASSSGTASYEQYF. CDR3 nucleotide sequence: TGTGCCAGCAGCAGTGGGACAGCCTCCTACGAGCAGTACTTC.

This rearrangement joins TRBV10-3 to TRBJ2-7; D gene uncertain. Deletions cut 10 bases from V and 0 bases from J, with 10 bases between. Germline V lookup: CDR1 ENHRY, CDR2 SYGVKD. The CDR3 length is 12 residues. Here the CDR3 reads CATLSGSYEQYF. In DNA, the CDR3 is TGTGCCACCCTGAGTGGCTCCTACGAGCAGTACTTC.

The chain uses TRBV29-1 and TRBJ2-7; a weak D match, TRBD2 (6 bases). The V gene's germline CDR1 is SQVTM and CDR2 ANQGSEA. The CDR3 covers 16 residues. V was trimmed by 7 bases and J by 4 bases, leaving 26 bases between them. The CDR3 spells CSGGGPGLQLLYEQYF. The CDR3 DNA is TGCAGCGGAGGAGGTCCGGGACTCCAACTACTTTACGAGCAGTACTTC.

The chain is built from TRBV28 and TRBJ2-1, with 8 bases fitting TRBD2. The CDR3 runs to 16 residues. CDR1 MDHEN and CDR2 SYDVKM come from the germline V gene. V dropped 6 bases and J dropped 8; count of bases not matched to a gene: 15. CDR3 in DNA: TGTGCCAGCAGCCTACTCAGCGGGGGATCCCTCTATGAGCAGTTCTTC. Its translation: CASSLLSGGSLYEQFF.

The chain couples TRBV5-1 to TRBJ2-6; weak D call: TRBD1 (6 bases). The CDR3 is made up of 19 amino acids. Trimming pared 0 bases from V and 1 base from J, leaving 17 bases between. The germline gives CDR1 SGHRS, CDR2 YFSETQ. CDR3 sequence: CASSLGAGAVFSGANVLTF. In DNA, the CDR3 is TGCGCCAGCAGCTTGGGTGCAGGGGCTGTTTTTTCTGGGGCCAACGTCCTGACTTTC.

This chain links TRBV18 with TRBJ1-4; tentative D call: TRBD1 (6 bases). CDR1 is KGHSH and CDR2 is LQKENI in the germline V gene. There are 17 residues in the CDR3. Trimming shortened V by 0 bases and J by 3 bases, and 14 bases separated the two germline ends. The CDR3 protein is CASSPPHDRNANEKLFF. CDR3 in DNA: TGTGCCAGCTCACCACCTCACGACAGGAATGCTAATGAAAAACTGTTTTTT.

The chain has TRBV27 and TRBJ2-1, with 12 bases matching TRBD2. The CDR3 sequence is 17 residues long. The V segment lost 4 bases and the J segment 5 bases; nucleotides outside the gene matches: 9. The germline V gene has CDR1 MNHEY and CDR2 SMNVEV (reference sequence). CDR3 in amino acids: CASSSSGLAGRNNEQFF. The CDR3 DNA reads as TGTGCCAGCAGTTCCTCGGGACTAGCGGGCCGAAACAATGAGCAGTTCTTC.

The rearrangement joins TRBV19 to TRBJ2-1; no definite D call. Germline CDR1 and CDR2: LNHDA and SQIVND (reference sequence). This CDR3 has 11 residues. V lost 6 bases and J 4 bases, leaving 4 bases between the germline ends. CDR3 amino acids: CASSLYNEQFF. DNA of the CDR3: TGTGCCAGTAGCCTGTACAATGAGCAGTTCTTC.